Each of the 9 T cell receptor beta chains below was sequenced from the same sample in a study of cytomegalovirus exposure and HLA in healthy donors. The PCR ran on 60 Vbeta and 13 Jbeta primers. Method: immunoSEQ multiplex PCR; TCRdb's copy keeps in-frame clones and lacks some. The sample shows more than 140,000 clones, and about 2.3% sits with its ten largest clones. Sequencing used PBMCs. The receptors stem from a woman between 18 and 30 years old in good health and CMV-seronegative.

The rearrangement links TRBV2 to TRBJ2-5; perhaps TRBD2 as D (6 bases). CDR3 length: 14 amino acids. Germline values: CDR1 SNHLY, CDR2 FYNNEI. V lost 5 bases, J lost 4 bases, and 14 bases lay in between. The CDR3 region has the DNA TGTGCCAGCAGTAGGGACTCCGTGTCAGAGACCCAGTACTTC. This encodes CASSRDSVSETQYF.

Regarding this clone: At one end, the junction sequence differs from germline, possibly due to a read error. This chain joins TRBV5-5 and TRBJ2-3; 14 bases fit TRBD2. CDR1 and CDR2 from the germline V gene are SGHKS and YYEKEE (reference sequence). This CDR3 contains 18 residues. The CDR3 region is CASSLGLAGASSTDTQYF. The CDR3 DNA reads TGTGCCAGCAGTTTGGGACTAGCGGGAGCCTCTAGCACAGATACGCAGTATTTT.

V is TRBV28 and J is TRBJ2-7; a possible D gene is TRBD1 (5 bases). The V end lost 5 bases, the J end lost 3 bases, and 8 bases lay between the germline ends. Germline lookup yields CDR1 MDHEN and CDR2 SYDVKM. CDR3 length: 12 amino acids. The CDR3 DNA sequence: TGTGCCAGCAGTCCGGACAACTACGAGCAGTACGTC. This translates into CASSPDNYEQYV.

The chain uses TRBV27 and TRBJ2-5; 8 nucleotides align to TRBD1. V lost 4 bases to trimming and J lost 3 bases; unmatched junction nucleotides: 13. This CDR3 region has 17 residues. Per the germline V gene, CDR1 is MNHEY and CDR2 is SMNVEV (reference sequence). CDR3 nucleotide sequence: TGTGCCAGCAGTTCCCGGACAGGGACGTGGTCTAAAGAGACCCAGTACTTC. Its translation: CASSSRTGTWSKETQYF.

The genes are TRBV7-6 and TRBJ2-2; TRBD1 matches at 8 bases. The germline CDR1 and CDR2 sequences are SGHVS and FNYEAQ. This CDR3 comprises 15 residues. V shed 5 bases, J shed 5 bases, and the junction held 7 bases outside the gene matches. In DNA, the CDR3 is TGTGCCAGCAGCCTCGGACAGGGTCGGACCGGGGAGCTGTTTTTT. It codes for CASSLGQGRTGELFF.

CDR3 DNA: TGCAGCGTCAGGGACTCAAGCTCCTACAATGAGCAGTTCTTC. It encodes CSVRDSSSYNEQFF. This sequence joins TRBV29-1 and TRBJ2-1, with TRBD2 as a possible D gene (6 bases). The V gene lost 6 bases and the J gene lost 0 bases, with 12 bases spanning the gap. Per the germline V gene, CDR1 is SQVTM and CDR2 is ANQGSEA. This CDR3 comprises 14 residues.

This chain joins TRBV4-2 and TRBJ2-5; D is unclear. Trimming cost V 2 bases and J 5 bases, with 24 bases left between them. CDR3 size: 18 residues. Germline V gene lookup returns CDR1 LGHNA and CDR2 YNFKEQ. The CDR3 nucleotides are TGTGCCAGCAGCCAAATTAGTCTGTCGGAGCCAGACGGCGAGACCCAGTACTTC. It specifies CASSQISLSEPDGETQYF.

For the CDR3, the DNA is TGTGCCTGGAGTGGTGAGGAGAGCTCTGGAAACACCATATATTTT. Protein: CAWSGEESSGNTIYF. V and J are TRBV30 and TRBJ1-3, with D unclear. The V end was cut by 1 base, the J end by 0 bases, with 10 bases between. Germline assignment: CDR1 GTSNPN and CDR2 SVGIG (reference sequence). There are 15 residues in the CDR3.

This CDR3 is CASSLVENYGYTF. Here the CDR3 DNA reads TGTGCCAGCAGCTTAGTCGAGAACTATGGCTACACCTTC. The chain recombines TRBV7-8 with TRBJ1-2, with D uncertain. Per the germline V gene, CDR1 is SGHVS and CDR2 is FQNEAQ. The CDR3 is 13 residues long. V dropped 1 base and J dropped 2 bases, with 5 bases sitting between them.